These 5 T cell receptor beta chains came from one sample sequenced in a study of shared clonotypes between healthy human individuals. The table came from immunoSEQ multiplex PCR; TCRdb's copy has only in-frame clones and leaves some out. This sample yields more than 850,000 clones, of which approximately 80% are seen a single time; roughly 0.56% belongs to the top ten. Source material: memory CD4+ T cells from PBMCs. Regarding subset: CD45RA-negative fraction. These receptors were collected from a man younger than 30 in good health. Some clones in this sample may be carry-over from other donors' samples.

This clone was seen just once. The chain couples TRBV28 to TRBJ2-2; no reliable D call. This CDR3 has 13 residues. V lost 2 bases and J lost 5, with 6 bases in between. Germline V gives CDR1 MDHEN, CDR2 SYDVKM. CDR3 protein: CASSLMGTGELFF. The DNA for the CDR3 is TGTGCCAGCAGTTTAATGGGGACCGGGGAGCTGTTTTTT.

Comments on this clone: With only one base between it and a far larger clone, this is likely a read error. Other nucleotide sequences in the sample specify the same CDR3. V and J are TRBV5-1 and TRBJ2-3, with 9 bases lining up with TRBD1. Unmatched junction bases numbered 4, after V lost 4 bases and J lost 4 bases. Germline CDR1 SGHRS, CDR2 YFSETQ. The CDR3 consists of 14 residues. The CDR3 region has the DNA TGCGCCAGCAGCCCGGGACAGGGCCCAGATACGCAGTATTTT. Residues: CASSPGQGPDTQYF.

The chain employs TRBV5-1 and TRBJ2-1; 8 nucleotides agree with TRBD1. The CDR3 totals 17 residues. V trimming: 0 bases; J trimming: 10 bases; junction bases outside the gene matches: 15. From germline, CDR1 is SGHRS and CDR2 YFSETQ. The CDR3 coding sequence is TGCGCCAGCAGCTTGGTGGCCCTGGCAGGGGGCGCGGGGGAGCAGTTCTTC. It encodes CASSLVALAGGAGEQFF.

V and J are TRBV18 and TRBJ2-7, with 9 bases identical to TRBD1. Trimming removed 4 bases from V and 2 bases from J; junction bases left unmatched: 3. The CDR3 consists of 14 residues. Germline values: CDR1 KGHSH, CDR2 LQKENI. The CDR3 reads CASSLQGATYEQYF. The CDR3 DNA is TGTGCCAGCTCACTACAGGGGGCTACCTACGAGCAGTACTTC.

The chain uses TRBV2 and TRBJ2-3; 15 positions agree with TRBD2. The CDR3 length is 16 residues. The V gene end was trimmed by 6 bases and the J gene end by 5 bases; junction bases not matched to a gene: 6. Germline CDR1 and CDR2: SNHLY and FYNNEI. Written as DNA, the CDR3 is TGTGCCAGCAGCAAAAGGACTAGCGGGAGGGGAGATACGCAGTATTTT. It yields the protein CASSKRTSGRGDTQYF.